This T cell receptor (beta chain) was observed in a study of cytomegalovirus exposure and HLA in healthy donors. For the study at large: Unique TCR beta sequences numbering about 100 million came from 150 million to 200 million T cells in an earlier analysis. Notes on the study in general: According to an earlier analysis, most TCR beta V segments yielded productive rearrangements about 87% or about 30% of the time.

Note on this clone: Its specificity is not known.

Primers: 60 Vbeta forward and 13 Jbeta reverse. As originally analysed: A follow-up analysis tallied tens of millions of unique TCR beta chains, approximately 11 million shared. Using immunoSEQ multiplex PCR, the repertoire was profiled, and TCRdb retains in-frame clones only, with some absent. That table furnishes V, J and clone size, whereas the DNA furnished D and trimming. Among roughly 100,000 clones listed, approximately 84% were seen once. Trimming stripped 3 bases from V and 6 bases from J, with 18 bases between. Germline V gene sequence: CDR1 GTSNPN, CDR2 SVGIG (reference sequence). The CDR3 is 14 amino acids.

This TCR was sampled from a male donor in good health and CMV-seronegative. This rearrangement joins TRBV30 to TRBJ2-7; D remains ambiguous. Sequenced sample: PBMCs. In DNA form, the CDR3 reads TGTGCCTGGAGCCTTACCTGGCCTGCTGGCGAGCAGTACTTC. Translated: CAWSLTWPAGEQYF.